This T cell receptor (beta chain) was recovered during a study of CD8 T cells in Susac syndrome. The CD8+ and CD4+ T cells were isolated magnetically using a negative isolation approach, whereas the TEMRA cells were enriched by FACS. V lost 1 base to trimming and J lost 8 bases, with 7 bases between them. The CDR3 is 12 residues long. The germline V gene has CDR1 SGHTA and CDR2 FQGNSA. RNA, at about 0.45 to 1 ug, was reverse transcribed with random hexamers. Multiplex PCR with immunoSEQ amplified the TCR beta CDR3 across 54 Vbeta and 13 Jbeta. Each CDR3 protein gets one entry after TCRdb re-called the immunoSEQ multiplex PCR reads with MiXCR. The table includes approximately 110,000 distinct CDR3 sequences, around 94% detected once.

The sample comprised CD4+ T cells from PBMCs. The clonotype was recovered from a human donor in good health. J is TRBJ2-3 and V is TRBV7-2; D is uncertain. CDR3 region: CASSLGWGTQYF. DNA of the CDR3: TGTGCCAGCAGCTTAGGATGGGGTACGCAGTATTTT.